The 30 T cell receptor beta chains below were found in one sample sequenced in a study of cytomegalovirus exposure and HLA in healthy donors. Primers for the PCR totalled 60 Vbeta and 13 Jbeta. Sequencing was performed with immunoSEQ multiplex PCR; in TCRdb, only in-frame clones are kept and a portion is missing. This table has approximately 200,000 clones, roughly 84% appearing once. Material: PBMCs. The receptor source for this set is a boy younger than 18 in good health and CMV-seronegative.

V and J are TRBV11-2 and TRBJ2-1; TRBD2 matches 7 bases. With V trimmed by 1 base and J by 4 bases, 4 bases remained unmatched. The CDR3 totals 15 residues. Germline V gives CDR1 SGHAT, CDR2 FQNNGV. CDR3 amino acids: CASSLGLAAYNEQFF. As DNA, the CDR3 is TGTGCCAGCAGCTTAGGGCTAGCGGCATACAATGAGCAGTTCTTC.

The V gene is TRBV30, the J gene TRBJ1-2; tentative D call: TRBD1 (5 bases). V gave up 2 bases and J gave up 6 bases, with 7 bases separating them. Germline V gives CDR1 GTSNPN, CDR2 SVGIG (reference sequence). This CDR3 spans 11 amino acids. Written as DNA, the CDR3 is TGTGCCTGGAGTTCAGGGAATGGCTACACCTTC. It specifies CAWSSGNGYTF.

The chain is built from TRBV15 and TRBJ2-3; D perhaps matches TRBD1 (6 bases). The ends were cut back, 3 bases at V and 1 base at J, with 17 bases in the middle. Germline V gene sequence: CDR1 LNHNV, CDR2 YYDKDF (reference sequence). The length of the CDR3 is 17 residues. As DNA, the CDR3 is TGTGCCACCAGCAGGGGGAAGGGGGAAGGGGGCACAGATACGCAGTATTTT. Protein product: CATSRGKGEGGTDTQYF.

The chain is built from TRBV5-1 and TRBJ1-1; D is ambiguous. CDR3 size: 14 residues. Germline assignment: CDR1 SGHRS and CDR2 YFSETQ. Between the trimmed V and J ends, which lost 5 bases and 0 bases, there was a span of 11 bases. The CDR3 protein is CASRRGSVNTEAFF. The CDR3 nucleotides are TGCGCCAGCAGACGGGGATCGGTGAACACTGAAGCTTTCTTT.

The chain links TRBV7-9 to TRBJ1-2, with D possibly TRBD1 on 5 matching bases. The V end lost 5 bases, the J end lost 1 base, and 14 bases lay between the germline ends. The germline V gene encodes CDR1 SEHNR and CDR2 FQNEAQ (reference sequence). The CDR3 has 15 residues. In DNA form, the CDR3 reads TGTGCCAGCAGCGCCCTCGTAAGGGGTAACTATGGCTACACCTTC. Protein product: CASSALVRGNYGYTF.

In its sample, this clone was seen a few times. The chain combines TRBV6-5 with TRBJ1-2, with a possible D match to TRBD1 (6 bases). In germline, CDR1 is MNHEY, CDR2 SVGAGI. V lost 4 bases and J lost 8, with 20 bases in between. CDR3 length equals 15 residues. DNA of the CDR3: TGTGCCAGCAGTTCGTTAATTAGGGGGATCGGAGGCTACACCTTC. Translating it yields CASSSLIRGIGGYTF.

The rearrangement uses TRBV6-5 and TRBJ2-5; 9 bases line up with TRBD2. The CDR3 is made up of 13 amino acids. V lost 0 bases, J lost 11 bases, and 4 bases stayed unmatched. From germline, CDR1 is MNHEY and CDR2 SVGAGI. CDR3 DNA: TGTGCCAGCAGTTACTCCCTAGCGGGGCGGCAGTACTTC. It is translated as CASSYSLAGRQYF.

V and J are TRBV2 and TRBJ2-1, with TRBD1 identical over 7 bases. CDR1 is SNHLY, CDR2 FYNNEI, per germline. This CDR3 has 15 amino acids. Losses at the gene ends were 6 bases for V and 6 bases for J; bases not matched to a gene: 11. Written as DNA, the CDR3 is TGTGCCAGCAGATTCGTGGGACAGTCCCGCAATGAGCAGTTCTTC. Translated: CASRFVGQSRNEQFF.

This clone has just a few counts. The CDR3 DNA reads as TGTGCCAGCAGCTCCGACAGGGGGAGATATGGCTACACCTTC. It codes for CASSSDRGRYGYTF. The V gene is TRBV5-6, the J gene TRBJ1-2; 9 bases align to TRBD1. The V gene's germline CDR1 is SGHDT and CDR2 YYEEEE. There are 14 residues in the CDR3. J gave up 5 bases and V 3 bases, and 5 bases lay outside the gene matches.

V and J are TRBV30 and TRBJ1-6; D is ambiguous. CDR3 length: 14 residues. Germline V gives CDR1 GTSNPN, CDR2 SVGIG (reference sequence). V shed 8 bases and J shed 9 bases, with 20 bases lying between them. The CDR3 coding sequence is TGTGCCGGTTCCCCAATTGGAGTGGGTTCACCCCTCCACTTT. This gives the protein CAGSPIGVGSPLHF.

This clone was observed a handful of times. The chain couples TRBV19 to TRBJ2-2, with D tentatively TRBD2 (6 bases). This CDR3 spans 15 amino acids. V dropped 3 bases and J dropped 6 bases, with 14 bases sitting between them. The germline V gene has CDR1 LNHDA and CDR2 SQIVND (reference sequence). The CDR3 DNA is TGTGCCAGTAGTATGGGTCTAGCGAGGTCCGGGGAGCTGTTTTTT. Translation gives CASSMGLARSGELFF.

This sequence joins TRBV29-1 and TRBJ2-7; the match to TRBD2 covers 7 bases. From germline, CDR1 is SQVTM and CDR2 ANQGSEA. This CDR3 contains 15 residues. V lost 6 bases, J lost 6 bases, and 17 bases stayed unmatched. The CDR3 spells CSVSTRLAPSPEQYF. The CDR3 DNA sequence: TGCAGCGTCTCCACCCGACTAGCCCCCTCTCCCGAGCAGTACTTC.

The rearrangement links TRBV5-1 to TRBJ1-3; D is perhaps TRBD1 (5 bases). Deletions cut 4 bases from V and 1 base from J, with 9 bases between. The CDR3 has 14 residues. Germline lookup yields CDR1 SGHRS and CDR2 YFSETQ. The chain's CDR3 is CASSPRESGNTIYF. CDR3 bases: TGCGCCAGCAGCCCCAGGGAATCTGGAAACACCATATATTTT.

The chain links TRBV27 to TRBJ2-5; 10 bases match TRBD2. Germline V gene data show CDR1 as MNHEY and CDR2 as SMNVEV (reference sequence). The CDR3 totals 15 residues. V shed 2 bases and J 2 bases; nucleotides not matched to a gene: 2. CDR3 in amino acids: CASSLLAGVQETQYF. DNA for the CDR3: TGTGCCAGCAGTTTACTAGCGGGAGTACAAGAGACCCAGTACTTC.

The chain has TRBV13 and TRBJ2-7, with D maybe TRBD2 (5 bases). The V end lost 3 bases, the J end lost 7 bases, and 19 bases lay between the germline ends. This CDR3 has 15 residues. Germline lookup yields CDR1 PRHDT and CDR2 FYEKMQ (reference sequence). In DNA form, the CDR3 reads TGTGCCAGCAGCTTGCGGGTCCGCGCTACGTGGGAGCAGTACTTC. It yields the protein CASSLRVRATWEQYF.

The DNA of the CDR3 is TGCGCCAGCAGCTTTAGGCTAGCGGGGTCCGGGGAGCTGTTTTTT. Its protein product is CASSFRLAGSGELFF. This chain links TRBV5-1 with TRBJ2-2, with 9 nucleotides matching TRBD2. The CDR3 has 15 residues. CDR1 and CDR2 (germline): SGHRS, YFSETQ. J was trimmed by 6 bases and V by 2 bases; bases with no gene match: 5.

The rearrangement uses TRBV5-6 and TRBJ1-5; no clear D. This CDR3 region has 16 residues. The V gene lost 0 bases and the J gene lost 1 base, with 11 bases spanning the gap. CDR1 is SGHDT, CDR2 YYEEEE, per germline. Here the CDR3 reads CASSLGGGGSNQPQHF. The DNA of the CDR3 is TGTGCCAGCAGCTTGGGTGGTGGCGGGAGCAATCAGCCCCAGCATTTT.

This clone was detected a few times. The DNA for the CDR3 is TGTGCCAGCAGTGCGTTCCTAGCGGGACTAACCGGGGAGCTGTTTTTT. Translated, it gives CASSAFLAGLTGELFF. This rearrangement joins TRBV28 to TRBJ2-2; 9 bases line up with TRBD2. J lost 5 bases, V lost 5 bases, and 9 bases had no gene match. Germline V gene sequence: CDR1 MDHEN, CDR2 SYDVKM. CDR3 length: 16 residues.

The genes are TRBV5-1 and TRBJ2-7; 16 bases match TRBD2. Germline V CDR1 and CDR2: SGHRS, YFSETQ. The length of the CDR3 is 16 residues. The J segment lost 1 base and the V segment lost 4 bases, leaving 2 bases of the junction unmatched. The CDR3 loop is CASSPGLAGGSYEQYF. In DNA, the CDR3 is TGCGCCAGCAGCCCGGGACTAGCGGGAGGGTCCTACGAGCAGTACTTC.

The CDR3 region has the DNA TGTGCCAGCAGCTTTCCGGGACAGGGCACAGATACGCAGTATTTT. The encoded protein is CASSFPGQGTDTQYF. The rearrangement uses TRBV5-6 and TRBJ2-3; 8 positions agree with TRBD1. CDR1 is SGHDT, CDR2 YYEEEE, per germline. V lost 2 bases and J lost 1; bases outside the gene matches: 3. The CDR3 runs to 15 residues.

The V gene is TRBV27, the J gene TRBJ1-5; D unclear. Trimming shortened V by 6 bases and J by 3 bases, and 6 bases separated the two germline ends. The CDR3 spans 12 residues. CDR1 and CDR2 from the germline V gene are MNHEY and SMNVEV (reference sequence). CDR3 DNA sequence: TGTGCCAGCAGCTCCTACAATCAGCCCCAGCATTTT. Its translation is CASSSYNQPQHF.

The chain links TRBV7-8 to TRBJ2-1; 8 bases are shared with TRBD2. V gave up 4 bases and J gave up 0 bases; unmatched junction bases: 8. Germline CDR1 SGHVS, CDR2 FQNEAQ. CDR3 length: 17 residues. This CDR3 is CASSYGGASGSYNEQFF. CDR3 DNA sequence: TGTGCCAGCAGCTACGGGGGGGCTAGCGGCTCCTACAATGAGCAGTTCTTC.

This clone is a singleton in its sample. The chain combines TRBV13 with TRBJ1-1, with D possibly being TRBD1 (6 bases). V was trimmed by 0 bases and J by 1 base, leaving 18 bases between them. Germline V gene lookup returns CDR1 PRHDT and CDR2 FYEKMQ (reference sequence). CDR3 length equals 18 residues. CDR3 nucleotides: TGTGCCAGCAGCTTAGGCCTAAATGACAGGACCCCGAACACTGAAGCTTTCTTT. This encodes CASSLGLNDRTPNTEAFF.

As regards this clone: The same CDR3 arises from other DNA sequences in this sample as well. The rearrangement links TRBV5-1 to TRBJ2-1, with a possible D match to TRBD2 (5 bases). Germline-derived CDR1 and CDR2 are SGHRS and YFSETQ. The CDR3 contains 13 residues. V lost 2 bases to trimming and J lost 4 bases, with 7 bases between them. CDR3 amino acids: CASSLSGYNEQFF. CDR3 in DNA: TGCGCCAGCAGCTTAAGCGGATACAATGAGCAGTTCTTC.

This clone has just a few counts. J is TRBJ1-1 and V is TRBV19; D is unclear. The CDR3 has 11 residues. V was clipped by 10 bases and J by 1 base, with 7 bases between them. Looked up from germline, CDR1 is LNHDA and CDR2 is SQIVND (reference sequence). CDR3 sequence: CAIGGNTEAFF. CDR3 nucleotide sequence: TGTGCCATCGGCGGGAACACTGAAGCTTTCTTT.

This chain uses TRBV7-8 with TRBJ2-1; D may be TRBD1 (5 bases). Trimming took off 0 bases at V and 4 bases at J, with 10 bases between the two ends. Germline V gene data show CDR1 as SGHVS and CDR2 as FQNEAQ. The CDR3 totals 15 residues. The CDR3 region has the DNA TGTGCCAGCAGCTTAGCTAGGGGCTCTTACAATGAGCAGTTCTTC. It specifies CASSLARGSYNEQFF.

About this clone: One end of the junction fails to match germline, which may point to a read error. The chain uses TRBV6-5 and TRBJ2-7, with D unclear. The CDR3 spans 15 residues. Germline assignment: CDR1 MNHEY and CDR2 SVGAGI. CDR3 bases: TGTGCCAGCAGTTACTTTAGGAGACTCTTCTACGAGCGGTACTTC. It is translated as CASSYFRRLFYERYF.

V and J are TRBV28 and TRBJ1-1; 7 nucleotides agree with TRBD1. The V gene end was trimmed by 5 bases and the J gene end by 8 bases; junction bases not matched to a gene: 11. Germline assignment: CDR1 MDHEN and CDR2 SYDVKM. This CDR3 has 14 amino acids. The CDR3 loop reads CASSPPADRPEAFF. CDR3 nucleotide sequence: TGTGCCAGCAGTCCGCCCGCGGACAGGCCCGAAGCTTTCTTT.

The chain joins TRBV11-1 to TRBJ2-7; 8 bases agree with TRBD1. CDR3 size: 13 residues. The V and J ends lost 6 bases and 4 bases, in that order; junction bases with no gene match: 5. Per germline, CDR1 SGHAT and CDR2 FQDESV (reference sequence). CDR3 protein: CASRPQGAYEQYF. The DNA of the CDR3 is TGTGCCAGCAGACCTCAGGGGGCGTACGAGCAGTACTTC.

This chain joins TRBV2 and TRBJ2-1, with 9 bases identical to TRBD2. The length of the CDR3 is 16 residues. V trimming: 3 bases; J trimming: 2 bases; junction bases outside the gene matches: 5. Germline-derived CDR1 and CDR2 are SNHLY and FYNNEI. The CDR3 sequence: CASSEPAGGTYNEQFF. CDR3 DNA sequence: TGTGCCAGCAGTGAGCCAGCGGGAGGTACCTACAATGAGCAGTTCTTC.